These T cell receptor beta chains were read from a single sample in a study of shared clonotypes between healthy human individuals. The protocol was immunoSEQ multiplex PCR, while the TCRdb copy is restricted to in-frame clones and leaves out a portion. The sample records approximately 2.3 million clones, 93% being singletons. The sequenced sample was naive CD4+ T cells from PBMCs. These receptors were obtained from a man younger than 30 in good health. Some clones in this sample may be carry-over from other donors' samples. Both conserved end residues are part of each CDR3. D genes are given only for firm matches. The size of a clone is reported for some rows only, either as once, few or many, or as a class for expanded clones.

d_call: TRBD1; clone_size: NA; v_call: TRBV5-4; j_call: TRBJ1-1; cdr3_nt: TGTGCCAGCAGCCAGGGACAGGGCACTGAAGCTTTCTTT; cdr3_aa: CASSQGQGTEAFF
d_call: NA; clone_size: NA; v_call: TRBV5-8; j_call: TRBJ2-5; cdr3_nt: TGTGCCAGCAGCTTCCGGGACGGCAACATACAAGAGACCCAGTACTTC; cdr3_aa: CASSFRDGNIQETQYF
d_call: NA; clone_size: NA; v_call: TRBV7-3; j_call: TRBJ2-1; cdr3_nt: TGTGCCAGCAGCGCTTTTCGGCGAGGTCGGGACGGGTCGGTGAGTGAGCAGTTCTTC; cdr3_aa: CASSAFRRGRDGSVSEQFF
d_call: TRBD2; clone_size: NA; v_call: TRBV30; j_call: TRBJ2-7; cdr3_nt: TGTGCCTGTCAGGGGTCAGCGGGAGAAGGCCTCAAGCAGTACTTC; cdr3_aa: CACQGSAGEGLKQYF
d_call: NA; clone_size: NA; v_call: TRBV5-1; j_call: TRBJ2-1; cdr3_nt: TGCGCCAGCAGCTTGGCAGCTATGGGTGGTGAGCAGTTCTTC; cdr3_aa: CASSLAAMGGEQFF
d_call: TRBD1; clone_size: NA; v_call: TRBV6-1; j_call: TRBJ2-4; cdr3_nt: TGTGCCAGCAGGGGACAGGGGGCCAAAAACATTCAGTACTTC; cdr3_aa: CASRGQGAKNIQYF
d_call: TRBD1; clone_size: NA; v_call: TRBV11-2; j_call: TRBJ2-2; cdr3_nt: TGTGCCAGCAGCGTCCTGGGACAGACGGCCACCGGGGAGCTGTTTTTT; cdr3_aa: CASSVLGQTATGELFF
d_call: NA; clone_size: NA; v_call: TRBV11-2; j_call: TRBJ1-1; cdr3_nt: TGTGCCAGCAGCACGCTCAGATTTGAAGCTTTCTTT; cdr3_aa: CASSTLRFEAFF
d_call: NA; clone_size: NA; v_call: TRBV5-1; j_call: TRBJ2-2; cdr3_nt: TGCGCCAGCAGCTTGGAGGCAGGGAGAACTACCGGGGAGCTGTTTTTT; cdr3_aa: CASSLEAGRTTGELFF
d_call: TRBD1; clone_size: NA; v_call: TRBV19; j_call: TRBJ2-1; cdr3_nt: TGTGCCAGTAGTCCCCGACAGGGGGCTAGTTACAATGAGCAGTTCTTC; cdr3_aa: CASSPRQGASYNEQFF
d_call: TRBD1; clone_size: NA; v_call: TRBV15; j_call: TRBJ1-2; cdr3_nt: TGTGCCACCAGCAGGGATACAGGGGGCGCCGGCTATGGCTACACCTTC; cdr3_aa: CATSRDTGGAGYGYTF
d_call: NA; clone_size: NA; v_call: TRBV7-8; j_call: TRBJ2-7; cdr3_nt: TGTGCCAGCAGCCAAAGGGACGAGCAGTACTTC; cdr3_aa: CASSQRDEQYF
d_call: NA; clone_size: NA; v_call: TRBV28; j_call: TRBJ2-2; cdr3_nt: TGTGCCAGCAGTGCTCCTAGGACAGACACCGGGGAGCTGTTTTTT; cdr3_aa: CASSAPRTDTGELFF
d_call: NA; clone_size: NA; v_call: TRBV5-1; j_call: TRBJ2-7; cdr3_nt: TGCGCCAGCCGGGTTGGGGACTCGTTAGGCGAGCAGTACTTC; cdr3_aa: CASRVGDSLGEQYF
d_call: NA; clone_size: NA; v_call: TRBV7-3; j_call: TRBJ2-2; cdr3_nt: TGTGCCAGCAGCTTACTGGGCGCGAACACCGGGGAGCTGTTTTTT; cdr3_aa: CASSLLGANTGELFF
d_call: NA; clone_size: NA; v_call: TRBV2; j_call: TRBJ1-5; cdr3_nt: TGTGCCAGCAGTGTAATAGGGAATAGCAATCAGCCCCAGCATTTT; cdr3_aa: CASSVIGNSNQPQHF
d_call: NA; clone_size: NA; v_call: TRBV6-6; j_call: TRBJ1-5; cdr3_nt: TGTGCCAGCAGTTCCGGGAATAGCAATCAGCCCCAGCATTTT; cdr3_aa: CASSSGNSNQPQHF
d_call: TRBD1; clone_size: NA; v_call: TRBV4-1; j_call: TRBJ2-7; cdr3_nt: TGCGCCAGCAGCCAGCCCGGGACAGGGTGGCACGAGCAGTACTTC; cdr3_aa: CASSQPGTGWHEQYF
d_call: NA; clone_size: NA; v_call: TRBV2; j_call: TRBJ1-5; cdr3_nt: TGTGCCAGTGGCAGGGGAAATCAGCCCCAGCATTTT; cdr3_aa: CASGRGNQPQHF
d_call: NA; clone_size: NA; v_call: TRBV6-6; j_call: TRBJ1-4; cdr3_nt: TGTGCCACCGGCCAGGGGTTTGGAGGCGAAAAACTGTTTTTT; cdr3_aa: CATGQGFGGEKLFF
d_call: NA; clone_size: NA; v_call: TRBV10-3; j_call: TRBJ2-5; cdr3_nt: TGTGCCATCAGTGAACAACGGCGTCAAGAGACCCAGTACTTC; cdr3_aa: CAISEQRRQETQYF
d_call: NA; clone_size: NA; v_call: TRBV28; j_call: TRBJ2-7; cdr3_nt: TGTGCCAGTGGGACAGGCGGAGCGGGGAGGGCAGGCGAGCAGTACTTC; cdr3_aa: CASGTGGAGRAGEQYF
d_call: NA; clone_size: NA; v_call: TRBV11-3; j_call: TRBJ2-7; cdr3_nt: TGTGCCAGCAGCTTAGGCACAGATGAGCAGTACTTC; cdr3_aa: CASSLGTDEQYF
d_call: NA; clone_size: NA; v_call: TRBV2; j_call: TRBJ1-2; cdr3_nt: TGTGCCAGCGGACTTGGGATCTATGGCTACACCTTC; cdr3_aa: CASGLGIYGYTF
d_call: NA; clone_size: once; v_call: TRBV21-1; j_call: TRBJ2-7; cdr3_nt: TGTGCCAGCAGCCGGACAGGAAATCACTACGAGCAGTACTTC; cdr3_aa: CASSRTGNHYEQYF
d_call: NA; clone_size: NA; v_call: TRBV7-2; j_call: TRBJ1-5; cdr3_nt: TGTGCCAGCAGCTTCCTACCATCTATTCAGCCCCAGCATTTT; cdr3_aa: CASSFLPSIQPQHF
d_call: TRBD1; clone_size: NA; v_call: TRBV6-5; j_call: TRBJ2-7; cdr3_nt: TGTGCCAGCAGTTACTCGAACCGCAGGGGGCTTTACGAGCAGTACTTC; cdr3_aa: CASSYSNRRGLYEQYF
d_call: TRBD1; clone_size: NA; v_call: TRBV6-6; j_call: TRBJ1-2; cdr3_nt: TGTGCCAGCAGTAAAGGGGGCCCCAACGGTGGCTACACCTTC; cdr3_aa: CASSKGGPNGGYTF
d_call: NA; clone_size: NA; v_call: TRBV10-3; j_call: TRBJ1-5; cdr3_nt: TGTGCCATCGCTCCTACGGGCAATCAGCCCCAGCATTTT; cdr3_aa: CAIAPTGNQPQHF
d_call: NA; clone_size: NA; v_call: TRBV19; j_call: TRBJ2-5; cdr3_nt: TGTGCCAGTAGTACAAAATCCCCCTCCGGGACGCTACCGCGGGAGACCCAGTACTTC; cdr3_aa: CASSTKSPSGTLPRETQYF
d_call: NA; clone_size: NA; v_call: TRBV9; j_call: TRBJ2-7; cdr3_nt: TGTGCCAGCAGCGTAGTAGATGAGGGGGTAGGCGAGCAGTACTTC; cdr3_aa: CASSVVDEGVGEQYF